Listed below are T cell receptor beta chains from one sample, sequenced in a study of blood T cell repertoires in COVID-19. Method: immunoSEQ multiplex PCR; TCRdb's copy keeps in-frame clones and lacks some. The table lists about 300,000 clones, around 90% of them singletons, with 6.3% in the top ten. What was sequenced was peripheral blood. The receptors were sampled from a woman between 45 and 65 years old with COVID-19, enrolled during active disease. CDR3s include the opening cysteine and the closing phenylalanine or tryptophan. The D gene is left open where the match is weak. Rows may omit the clone size; those that give it use once, few, many or a size class.

>TRBV28|TRBD1|TRBJ2-7|NA
TGTGCCAGCAGTTCCCCCGGGACAGGGATCTCCTACGAGCAGTACTTC
CASSSPGTGISYEQYF
>TRBV11-3|NA|TRBJ1-3|NA
TGTGCCAGCAGCCGCCGAGGGGGGGCGACTGGAAACACCATATATTTT
CASSRRGGATGNTIYF
>TRBV6-5|NA|TRBJ1-2|NA
TGTGCCAGCAGTTCCTCCATGTGGCAAAACTATGGCTACACCTTC
CASSSSMWQNYGYTF
>TRBV7-8|NA|TRBJ2-3|NA
TGTGCCAGCAGCTTAGTGGCTAGCCGCACAGATACGCAGTATTTT
CASSLVASRTDTQYF
>TRBV13|NA|TRBJ2-3|NA
TGTGCCAGCAGCCATTCAGATACGCAGTATTTT
CASSHSDTQYF
>TRBV6-6|NA|TRBJ2-7|NA
TGTGCCAGCAGTTACTCGAGCTACGAGCAGTACTTC
CASSYSSYEQYF
>TRBV6-1|TRBD1|TRBJ2-3|NA
TGTGCCAGCAGTGACAGGGGGCTGGGAGATACGCAGTATTTT
CASSDRGLGDTQYF
>TRBV7-8|TRBD2|TRBJ2-3|once
TGTGCCAGCAGCTTAAAGTCCCCTAGCGGGAGGACAGGTGATACGCAGTATTTT
CASSLKSPSGRTGDTQYF
>TRBV5-1|NA|TRBJ2-7|NA
TGCGCCAGCAGCAATGCCGGGGTGCACGAGCAGTACTTC
CASSNAGVHEQYF
>TRBV28|TRBD1|TRBJ1-6|NA
TGTGCCAGCAGCCTGACAGGGGAACGATCACCCCTCCACTTT
CASSLTGERSPLHF
>TRBV5-8|TRBD2|TRBJ2-4|NA
TGTGCCAGCAGCTTGGGACTAGCGCAAGACATTCAGTACTTC
CASSLGLAQDIQYF
>TRBV5-4|NA|TRBJ2-4|NA
TGTGCCAGCAGCCCCTCGGGGGTCATTCAGTACTTC
CASSPSGVIQYF
>TRBV14|NA|TRBJ2-1|NA
TGTGCCAGCAGCCAAGGAGAATACAATGAGCAGTTCTTC
CASSQGEYNEQFF
>TRBV29-1|NA|TRBJ1-2|NA
TGCAGCGTTCTCACCTCTACAGGCGTGGGGTACGATGGCTACACCTTC
CSVLTSTGVGYDGYTF
>TRBV6-5|TRBD1|TRBJ2-6|NA
TGTGCCAGCAGTTATGAGGGGGCCGGGGCCAACGTCCTGACTTTC
CASSYEGAGANVLTF
>TRBV9|NA|TRBJ2-1|NA
TGTGCCAGCAGCGTAGGCGGCCTGAGGAGCGGAATCTCCTACAATGAGCAGTTCTTC
CASSVGGLRSGISYNEQFF
>TRBV7-2|NA|TRBJ2-2|NA
TGTGCCAGCAGCTTAGCCCACGGGGGTTTGAACACCGGGGAGCTGTTTTTT
CASSLAHGGLNTGELFF
>TRBV6-1|TRBD1|TRBJ1-6|once
TGTGCCAGCAGTGAAGAAAGGGGGTTAACCGGGACAGGGTCCTATAATTCACCCCTCCACTTT
CASSEERGLTGTGSYNSPLHF
>TRBV18|TRBD1|TRBJ2-7|NA
TGTGCCAGCTCACCACGAACAGGGGGCGACGAGCAGTACTTC
CASSPRTGGDEQYF
>TRBV4-1|TRBD1|TRBJ1-2|once
TGCGCCAGCAGCCAACGAACAGGGGGCGCGGACTATGGCTACACCTTC
CASSQRTGGADYGYTF
>TRBV5-4|TRBD1|TRBJ2-2|NA
TGTGCCAGCAGCGGGGGACAGGGGCTTCAGGAGCTGTTTTTT
CASSGGQGLQELFF
>TRBV2|NA|TRBJ1-5|NA
TGTGCCAGCCTACGGGAAGGGAAGGGACAGCCCCAGCATTTT
CASLREGKGQPQHF
>TRBV5-4|TRBD2|TRBJ2-1|NA
TGTGCCAGCAGCTTGGCACTAGCGGGAGGTATTGGTGAGCAGTTCTTC
CASSLALAGGIGEQFF
>TRBV19|NA|TRBJ1-2|NA
TGTGCCAGTACCTTCAGCGCGCCACACGGGGGCTACACCTTC
CASTFSAPHGGYTF
>TRBV9|NA|TRBJ1-6|NA
TGTGCCAGCAGCGGGTATCAGGGAGGGATTTCACCCCTCCACTTT
CASSGYQGGISPLHF
>TRBV2|TRBD1|TRBJ2-7|once
TGTGCCAGCAGTGAAGTAGGCCAGGGGGCGGGAGAGCAGTACTTC
CASSEVGQGAGEQYF
>TRBV9|NA|TRBJ2-1|NA
TGTGCCACCGGCGGATTGTGGGAGCAGTTCTTC
CATGGLWEQFF
>TRBV7-2|TRBD2|TRBJ2-3|NA
TGTGCCAGCAGCTTCTTAGCGGGAACAAGCACAGATACGCAGTATTTT
CASSFLAGTSTDTQYF
>TRBV4-1|TRBD1|TRBJ1-3|NA
TGCGCCAGCAGCCAAGGGGGGACAGGGACTGGAAACACCATATATTTT
CASSQGGTGTGNTIYF
>TRBV6-4|TRBD2|TRBJ2-1|NA
TGTGCCAGCAGTAGGACTAGCGGCACGACAAACAATGAGCAGTTCTTC
CASSRTSGTTNNEQFF
>TRBV27|NA|TRBJ1-5|NA
TGTGCCAGCAGTCAGAACACCTTACAGGGATCAAATCAGCCCCAGCATTTT
CASSQNTLQGSNQPQHF
>TRBV11-3|NA|TRBJ1-4|NA
TGTGCCAGCAGCTTAGTAGGCCTTTGGGAGGAAAAACTGTTTTTT
CASSLVGLWEEKLFF
>TRBV5-1|NA|TRBJ2-2|once
TGCGCCAGCGAACAGTACACCGGGGAGCTGTTTTTT
CASEQYTGELFF
>TRBV27|TRBD1|TRBJ2-2|NA
TGTGCCAGCAGTTTAACCACAGGGGGCGGGGAGCTGTTTTTT
CASSLTTGGGELFF
>TRBV5-4|TRBD2|TRBJ2-7|NA
TGTGCCAGCAGCCTACCGGGACTAGCGGTCTACGAGCAGTACTTC
CASSLPGLAVYEQYF
>TRBV28|TRBD2|TRBJ2-4|NA
TGTGCCAGCCACGGGGAGGGGGCCAAAAACATTCAGTACTTC
CASHGEGAKNIQYF
>TRBV18|NA|TRBJ2-7|NA
TGTGCCAGCTCACCAGTTAGCGGCACGGTCTCCTACGAGCAGTACTTC
CASSPVSGTVSYEQYF
>TRBV19|TRBD2|TRBJ2-3|NA
TGTGCCAGTAGTATTCGACTAGCGGGAGCAGATACGCAGTATTTT
CASSIRLAGADTQYF
>TRBV27|TRBD1|TRBJ1-1|NA
TGTGCCAGCAGTTCCTTTACCGGGACAGGGGGCCGGTACACTGAAGCTTTCTTT
CASSSFTGTGGRYTEAFF
>TRBV2|NA|TRBJ1-6|NA
TGTGCCAGCACTCAGGGTGTTTCACCCCTCCACTTT
CASTQGVSPLHF
>TRBV7-2|NA|TRBJ1-5|NA
TGTGCCAGCAGCACCGGTGGACATAGCAATCAGCCCCAGCATTTT
CASSTGGHSNQPQHF
>TRBV2|NA|TRBJ1-2|once
TGTGCCAGCAGTGTTGCCAGGGAGGGAAACTATGGCTACACCTTC
CASSVAREGNYGYTF
>TRBV5-1|NA|TRBJ1-2|NA
TGCGCCAGCAGCTTGGCCGGGGGGCATGGCTACACCTTC
CASSLAGGHGYTF
>TRBV30|TRBD1|TRBJ1-3|NA
TGTGCCTGGAGTGAACAGGGGCTCTCTGGAAACACCATATATTTT
CAWSEQGLSGNTIYF
>TRBV7-6|TRBD1|TRBJ2-7|NA
TGTGCCAGCAGCTTAGCTACAGGGGGCTCCCACGAGCAGTACTTC
CASSLATGGSHEQYF
>TRBV12-3/TRBV12-4|NA|TRBJ1-1|NA
TGTGCCAGCAGGGACACAGGGAACACTGAAGCTTTCTTT
CASRDTGNTEAFF
>TRBV7-9|NA|TRBJ1-5|NA
TGTGCCAGCAGCTTTAAAGCAGGTCAGCCCCAGCATTTT
CASSFKAGQPQHF